This T cell receptor beta chain is from a study of cytomegalovirus exposure and HLA in healthy donors. About the study: From donors who were HLA-typed, an early data release held around 85 million unique TCRs.

Primers: 60 Vbeta forward and 13 Jbeta reverse. TCRdb's table, derived via immunoSEQ multiplex PCR, lists solely in-frame clones and lacks some. The data contain 150,000 to 200,000 clones, about nine tenths of them seen just once; the ten biggest clones take up approximately 1.1%. This CDR3 is built from 16 residues. The V gene's germline CDR1 is ENHRY and CDR2 SYGVKD. V gave up 6 bases and J gave up 4 bases; unmatched junction bases: 12. Input material: PBMCs. The rearrangement uses TRBV10-3 and TRBJ2-3, with 8 bases aligning to TRBD2. The clonotype was recovered from a boy aged 2 to 10 in good health and CMV-seronegative. CDR3 loop: CAISNLAGSSADTQYF. The DNA for the CDR3 is TGTGCCATCAGCAATTTAGCGGGGTCTAGCGCAGATACGCAGTATTTT.